The clone carrying this T cell receptor beta chain was found many times. Researchers tagged individual cDNA molecules with unique molecular identifiers. Each CDR3 protein is one row after TCRdb ran MiXCR on the 5' RACE reads. The table has tens of thousands of distinct CDR3 sequences, more than 6.5% seen once; the top ten hold more than 7.5%. CDR3 size: 16 residues. Trimming shortened V by 1 base and J by 0 bases, and 11 bases separated the two germline ends. The sample is drawn from a study of early T cells in non-severe SARS-CoV-2 infection. The genes are TRBV12-3 or TRBV12-4 and TRBJ2-3, with D perhaps TRBD2 (5 bases). Sequencing input: whole blood. This TCR derives from an adult who was a healthcare worker with PCR-confirmed SARS-CoV-2 infection or an uninfected control (not recorded which). The CDR3 region is CASSLGSAPSTDTQYF. The CDR3 DNA is TGTGCCAGCAGTTTAGGTAGCGCACCCAGCACAGATACGCAGTATTTT.